This TCR beta chain emerged from a study of shared clonotypes between healthy human individuals. Only in-frame clones appear in the TCRdb table, and some are missing; sequencing was by immunoSEQ multiplex PCR. The sample shows about 2.4 million clones, 80% to 95% of them seen only once. This CDR3 is 17 amino acids long. Germline CDR1 reads SGHTS; CDR2 reads YDEGEE. J gave up 5 bases and V 1 base, and 8 bases lay outside the gene matches. Overall study results and limits: What naive subsets generally showed was a larger estimated richness than memory subsets showed.

A remark on this clone: Its target is unknown.

The rearrangement uses TRBV5-8 and TRBJ2-1; 11 nucleotides align to TRBD2. Sequenced sample: naive CD4+ T cells from PBMCs. As to subset: CD45RA+ positively selected. The TCR sequence derives from a man younger than 35 in good health. Some clones in this sample may be carry-over from other donors' samples. The CDR3: CASSLLAGGYRDNEQFF. The CDR3 coding sequence is TGTGCCAGCAGCTTGCTAGCGGGAGGTTATCGCGACAATGAGCAGTTCTTC.